This TCR beta chain was profiled in a study of metastatic and nonmetastatic thyroid tumors. Study results and caveats: For both blood and tumor, malignant thyroid tumors reportedly showed significantly higher TCR beta diversity than benign nodules did.

Germline V gene data show CDR1 as LGHNT and CDR2 as FRNRAP. The CDR3 loop spans 18 amino acids. J gave up 0 bases and V 1 base, and 7 bases lay outside the gene matches. The sample holds many counts of this clone. Its antigen is not known. As handled by the study authors: What underpinned the distant-metastasis classifier for papillary thyroid cancer was the set of CDR3 differences across clinicopathological groups. TCRdb reprocessed the PCR reads using MiXCR. The V and J calls were determined by TCRdb, not by the authors. The sample includes some 64,000 clones, about 3.8% of them seen just once. No treatment of any kind had been given to any patient before thyroid surgery.

The sample consisted of blood. V is TRBV12-5 and J is TRBJ2-7; 12 positions match TRBD2. This TCR was recovered from a female donor with papillary thyroid cancer or a benign thyroid nodule (not recorded which). Some clones in this sample may be carry-over from other donors' samples. This CDR3 is CASGLGALAGGPSYEQYF. In DNA form, the CDR3 reads TGTGCTAGTGGTTTGGGAGCCCTAGCGGGAGGGCCCTCCTACGAGCAGTACTTC.